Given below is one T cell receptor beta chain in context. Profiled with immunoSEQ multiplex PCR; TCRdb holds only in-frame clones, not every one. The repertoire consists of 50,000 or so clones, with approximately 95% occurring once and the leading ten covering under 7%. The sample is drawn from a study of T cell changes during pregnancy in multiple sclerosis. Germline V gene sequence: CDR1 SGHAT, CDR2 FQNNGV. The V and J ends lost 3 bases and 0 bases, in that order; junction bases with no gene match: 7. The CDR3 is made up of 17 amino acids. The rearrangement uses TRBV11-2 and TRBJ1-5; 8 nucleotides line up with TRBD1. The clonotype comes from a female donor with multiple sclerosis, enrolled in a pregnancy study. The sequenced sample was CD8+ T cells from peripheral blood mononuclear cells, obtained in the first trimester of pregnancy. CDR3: CASSFYRGYDSNQPQHF. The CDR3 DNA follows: TGTGCCAGCAGCTTCTACAGGGGGTACGATAGCAATCAGCCCCAGCATTTT.